This is a list of T cell receptor beta chains from one sample in a study of OX40 agonist ivuxolimab in advanced cancers. Profiling relied on immunoSEQ multiplex PCR, and the TCRdb table lists in-frame clones only, not all of them. The sample has roughly 97,000 clones, approximately 87% seen once. Specimen: CD4+ or CD8+ T cells sorted from blood, collected in a trial of the OX40 agonist ivuxolimab. These receptors all stem from an adult with an advanced solid tumor such as melanoma, head and neck, liver or kidney cancer. The CDR3 runs from the conserved cysteine through the conserved F or W. A D gene is named only where the DNA matches it firmly. Not every row has a clone size; where given, it reads once, few, many or a size class.

size: once; J: TRBJ1-1; D: .; V: TRBV5-1; CDR3: CASSLELNTEAFF; DNA: TGCGCCAGCAGCTTGGAACTGAACACTGAAGCTTTCTTT
size: once; J: TRBJ2-1; D: TRBD2; V: TRBV4-1; CDR3: CASRPTETSGVTYNEQFF; DNA: TGCGCCAGCAGGCCCACCGAAACTAGCGGAGTGACCTACAATGAGCAGTTCTTC
size: few; J: TRBJ1-1; D: .; V: TRBV14; CDR3: CASSQSNRANTEAFF; DNA: TGTGCCAGCAGCCAATCTAACAGGGCGAACACTGAAGCTTTCTTT
size: .; J: TRBJ1-4; D: .; V: TRBV6-1; CDR3: CASSFQGKLFF; DNA: TGTGCCAGCAGTTTTCAGGGTAAACTGTTTTTT
size: .; J: TRBJ2-1; D: .; V: TRBV13; CDR3: CASSSYKGGAYNEQFF; DNA: TGTGCCAGCAGCTCCTACAAGGGCGGAGCCTACAATGAGCAGTTCTTC
size: .; J: TRBJ1-1; D: TRBD1; V: TRBV5-1; CDR3: CASSSGQGNTEAFF; DNA: TGCGCCAGCAGCTCTGGACAGGGGAACACTGAAGCTTTCTTT
size: .; J: TRBJ1-5; D: .; V: TRBV6-5; CDR3: CATLDGGRNQPQHF; DNA: TGTGCCACCCTCGACGGGGGCCGTAATCAGCCCCAGCATTTT
size: .; J: TRBJ2-7; D: TRBD2; V: TRBV7-2; CDR3: CASSLASSSGQYF; DNA: TGTGCCAGCAGCTTAGCATCGTCTAGCGGGCAGTACTTC
size: .; J: TRBJ2-2; D: TRBD1; V: TRBV5-1; CDR3: CATRQGTLNTGELFF; DNA: TGCGCCACCCGACAGGGGACTCTTAACACCGGGGAGCTGTTTTTT
size: .; J: TRBJ1-1; D: .; V: TRBV6-5; CDR3: CASSAAFPTTEAFF; DNA: TGTGCCAGCAGTGCGGCCTTCCCAACCACTGAAGCTTTCTTT
size: .; J: TRBJ1-3; D: .; V: TRBV18; CDR3: CASSPFDPYRNSGNTIYF; DNA: TGTGCCAGCTCACCGTTTGACCCTTATAGGAACTCTGGAAACACCATATATTTT
size: .; J: TRBJ2-1; D: .; V: TRBV14; CDR3: CASSPGTHNEQFF; DNA: TGTGCCAGCAGCCCCGGGACACACAATGAGCAGTTCTTC
size: .; J: TRBJ1-2; D: TRBD1; V: TRBV6-1; CDR3: CASFRTGANYYGYTF; DNA: TGTGCCAGCTTTCGGACAGGGGCGAATTACTATGGCTACACCTTC
size: many; J: TRBJ2-7; D: .; V: TRBV29-1; CDR3: CSVSQAYEQYF; DNA: TGCAGCGTTTCACAGGCCTACGAGCAGTACTTC
size: .; J: TRBJ2-2; D: .; V: TRBV7-9; CDR3: CASSSGSTTGELFF; DNA: TGTGCCAGCAGCTCCGGATCTACAACCGGGGAGCTGTTTTTT
size: .; J: TRBJ2-5; D: .; V: TRBV9; CDR3: CASSVEGGSQETQYF; DNA: TGTGCCAGCAGCGTAGAGGGGGGGAGCCAAGAGACCCAGTACTTC
size: .; J: TRBJ1-2; D: TRBD1; V: TRBV7-2; CDR3: CASSLGGTGARNGYTF; DNA: TGTGCCAGCAGCTTAGGGGGGACAGGGGCCAGAAATGGCTACACCTTC
size: .; J: TRBJ2-1; D: .; V: TRBV7-9; CDR3: CASSPPGSRNNEQFF; DNA: TGTGCCAGCAGCCCCCCGGGCTCCCGGAACAATGAGCAGTTCTTC
size: .; J: TRBJ1-3; D: .; V: TRBV21-1; CDR3: CASRPGGGPSGNTIYF; DNA: TGTGCCAGTCGACCGGGGGGTGGACCTTCTGGAAACACCATATATTTT
size: .; J: TRBJ2-7; D: TRBD2; V: TRBV18; CDR3: CASSPGTIGGTYEQYF; DNA: TGTGCCAGCTCACCGGGGACCATCGGGGGGACCTACGAGCAGTACTTC
size: .; J: TRBJ2-2; D: .; V: TRBV7-8; CDR3: CASSSLRDLNTGELFF; DNA: TGTGCCAGCAGCTCCCTCCGGGACTTAAACACCGGGGAGCTGTTTTTT
size: .; J: TRBJ2-5; D: TRBD2; V: TRBV5-6; CDR3: CASSFGLAGARTQYF; DNA: TGTGCCAGCAGCTTTGGACTAGCGGGAGCCAGGACCCAGTACTTC
size: .; J: TRBJ2-3; D: TRBD2; V: TRBV5-1; CDR3: CASSTGGAPDTQYF; DNA: TGCGCCAGCAGCACCGGGGGGGCCCCGGATACGCAGTATTTT
size: .; J: TRBJ1-2; D: .; V: TRBV7-3; CDR3: CASSPRGGSAYGYTF; DNA: TGTGCCAGCAGCCCTCGAGGAGGGAGCGCCTATGGCTACACCTTC
size: .; J: TRBJ1-1; D: .; V: TRBV29-1; CDR3: CSVETGNTEAFF; DNA: TGCAGCGTTGAAACCGGAAACACTGAAGCTTTCTTT
size: .; J: TRBJ2-1; D: .; V: TRBV9; CDR3: CASSVELSSYNEQFF; DNA: TGTGCCAGCAGCGTAGAATTGAGCTCCTACAATGAGCAGTTCTTC
size: .; J: TRBJ2-2; D: .; V: TRBV6-5; CDR3: CASRTPEGSGELFF; DNA: TGTGCCAGCAGGACCCCGGAGGGGTCAGGGGAGCTGTTTTTT
size: .; J: TRBJ2-1; D: .; V: TRBV14; CDR3: CASSQERQGKGVSYNEQFF; DNA: TGTGCCAGCAGCCAAGAACGTCAAGGGAAAGGAGTCTCCTACAATGAGCAGTTCTTC
size: .; J: TRBJ2-5; D: .; V: TRBV7-3; CDR3: CASSLAGGARETQYF; DNA: TGTGCCAGCAGCTTAGCAGGAGGGGCGCGGGAGACCCAGTACTTC
size: .; J: TRBJ1-2; D: .; V: TRBV7-2; CDR3: CASSLSPTGTYGYTF; DNA: TGTGCCAGCAGCTTATCCCCCACAGGGACCTATGGCTACACCTTC
size: .; J: TRBJ1-2; D: .; V: TRBV5-6; CDR3: CASSLRLRMGGGYTF; DNA: TGTGCCAGCAGCTTGCGTCTCCGAATGGGAGGAGGCTACACCTTC
size: .; J: TRBJ1-1; D: TRBD1; V: TRBV19; CDR3: CASTGQGYTEAFF; DNA: TGTGCCAGTACGGGACAGGGATACACTGAAGCTTTCTTT
size: .; J: TRBJ2-1; D: .; V: TRBV9; CDR3: CASSSGLYNEQFF; DNA: TGTGCCAGCAGCTCGGGCCTTTACAATGAGCAGTTCTTC
size: .; J: TRBJ1-6; D: .; V: TRBV30; CDR3: CAWSPLGTRTNSPLHF; DNA: TGTGCCTGGAGTCCCCTTGGGACCCGTACTAATTCACCCCTCCACTTT
size: .; J: TRBJ2-1; D: .; V: TRBV7-9; CDR3: CASSLYSTGALGNEQFF; DNA: TGTGCCAGCAGCTTATATTCAACGGGAGCTTTGGGGAATGAGCAGTTCTTC
size: .; J: TRBJ2-3; D: TRBD2; V: TRBV4-3; CDR3: CASSQGITSGSTDTQYF; DNA: TGCGCCAGCAGCCAAGGAATAACTAGCGGGAGTACAGATACGCAGTATTTT
size: .; J: TRBJ2-5; D: TRBD1; V: TRBV7-2; CDR3: CASSLDRGQETQYF; DNA: TGTGCCAGCAGCCTGGACAGGGGTCAGGAGACCCAGTACTTC
size: .; J: TRBJ2-2; D: .; V: TRBV7-6; CDR3: CASSFNPRTGELFF; DNA: TGTGCCAGCAGCTTCAATCCTAGAACCGGGGAGCTGTTTTTT
size: once; J: TRBJ2-5; D: TRBD1; V: TRBV11-3; CDR3: CASRVGTGGAETQYF; DNA: TGTGCCAGCAGGGTAGGGACAGGGGGAGCAGAGACCCAGTACTTC
size: .; J: TRBJ2-5; D: .; V: TRBV30; CDR3: CAWSEALETQYF; DNA: TGTGCCTGGAGCGAGGCTCTGGAGACCCAGTACTTC
size: .; J: TRBJ1-1; D: .; V: TRBV7-9; CDR3: CASRQTTSGTEAFF; DNA: TGTGCCAGCAGACAAACCACCAGCGGCACTGAAGCTTTCTTT
size: .; J: TRBJ1-1; D: .; V: TRBV9; CDR3: CASSVEMNTEAFF; DNA: TGTGCCAGCAGCGTAGAGATGAACACTGAAGCTTTCTTT
size: .; J: TRBJ1-5; D: .; V: TRBV2; CDR3: CASSGIGEPNQPQHF; DNA: TGTGCCAGCAGTGGAATCGGGGAACCCAATCAGCCCCAGCATTTT
size: .; J: TRBJ2-7; D: TRBD2; V: TRBV4-1; CDR3: CASSQGARGGYEQYF; DNA: TGCGCCAGCAGCCAAGGGGCGCGGGGGGGCTACGAGCAGTACTTC
size: .; J: TRBJ1-6; D: TRBD1; V: TRBV19; CDR3: CASSPPPTGRDSPLHF; DNA: TGTGCCAGTAGCCCCCCCCCGACAGGGCGTGATTCACCCCTCCACTTT
size: .; J: TRBJ1-2; D: .; V: TRBV7-3; CDR3: CASSVQGGSGYTF; DNA: TGTGCCAGCAGCGTACAGGGCGGGAGTGGCTACACCTTC
size: .; J: TRBJ2-5; D: .; V: TRBV11-3; CDR3: CASSSVPGTYQETQYF; DNA: TGTGCCAGCAGCTCAGTCCCCGGGACGTACCAAGAGACCCAGTACTTC
size: .; J: TRBJ1-4; D: .; V: TRBV10-3; CDR3: CATSHRDTDEKLFF; DNA: TGTGCCACCTCACACAGGGACACGGATGAAAAACTGTTTTTT
size: .; J: TRBJ2-1; D: .; V: TRBV7-2; CDR3: CASSLAGGNEQFF; DNA: TGTGCCAGCAGCTTAGCTGGGGGCAACGAGCAGTTCTTC
size: .; J: TRBJ1-1; D: .; V: TRBV5-1; CDR3: CASSFPRSDSRGGTEAFF; DNA: TGCGCCAGCAGTTTTCCGAGGTCGGACAGCCGGGGGGGCACTGAAGCTTTCTTT
size: .; J: TRBJ2-3; D: .; V: TRBV10-3; CDR3: CAISEGARGDTDTQYF; DNA: TGTGCCATCAGTGAGGGGGCTAGGGGGGACACAGATACGCAGTATTTT
size: .; J: TRBJ2-5; D: .; V: TRBV4-1; CDR3: CASSQGQGRETQYF; DNA: TGCGCCAGCAGCCAAGGGCAGGGGAGAGAGACCCAGTACTTC